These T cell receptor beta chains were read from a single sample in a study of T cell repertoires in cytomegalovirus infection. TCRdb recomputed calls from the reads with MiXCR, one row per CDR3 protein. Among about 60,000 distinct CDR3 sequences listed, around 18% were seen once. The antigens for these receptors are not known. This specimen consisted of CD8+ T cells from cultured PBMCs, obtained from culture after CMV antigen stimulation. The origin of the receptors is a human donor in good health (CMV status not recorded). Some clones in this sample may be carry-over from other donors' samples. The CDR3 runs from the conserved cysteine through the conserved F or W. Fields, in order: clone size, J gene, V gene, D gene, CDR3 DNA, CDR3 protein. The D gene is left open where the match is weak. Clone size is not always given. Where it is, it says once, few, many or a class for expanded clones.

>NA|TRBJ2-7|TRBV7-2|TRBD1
TGTGCCAGCAGCTTCCGGGGGGACAGGGTCTACGAGCAGTACTTC
CASSFRGDRVYEQYF
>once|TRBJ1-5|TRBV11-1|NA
TGTGCCAGCAGCTCGGGGACTCAGCCCCAGCATTTT
CASSSGTQPQHF
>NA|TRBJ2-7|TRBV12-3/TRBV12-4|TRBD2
TGTGCCAGCACCCGCCGGGGGGAGATTGACGAGCAGTACTTC
CASTRRGEIDEQYF
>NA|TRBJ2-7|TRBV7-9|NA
TGTGCCAGCAGCTTAATAGCGGACCCCTACGAGCAGTACTTC
CASSLIADPYEQYF
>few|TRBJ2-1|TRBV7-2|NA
TGTGCCACCGTCGACCCGGGACATAATCCCTACAATGAGCAGTTCTTC
CATVDPGHNPYNEQFF
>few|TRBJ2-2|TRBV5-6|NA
TGTGCCAGCAGCTTGGTTCGGGGGGAGCTGTTTTTT
CASSLVRGELFF
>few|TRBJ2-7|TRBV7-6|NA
TGTGCCAGCAGCGTCGGGAGCCGAAGCTCCTACGAGCAGTACTTC
CASSVGSRSSYEQYF
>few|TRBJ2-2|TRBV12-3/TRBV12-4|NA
TGTGCCAGCACATTTAATACGGGCAGGGAGCTGTTTTTT
CASTFNTGRELFF
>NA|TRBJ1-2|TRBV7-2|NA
TGTGCCAGCAGCTCCGGGTTGAGGCAAGGCTACACCTTC
CASSSGLRQGYTF
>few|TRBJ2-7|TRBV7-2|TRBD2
TGTGCCAGCAGCCGAGGGACTAGCGTGTCCTACGAGCAGTACTTC
CASSRGTSVSYEQYF
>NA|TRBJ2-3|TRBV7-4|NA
TGTGCCAGCAGGTCGTGGATGGGAAATCCAGATACGCAGTATTTT
CASRSWMGNPDTQYF
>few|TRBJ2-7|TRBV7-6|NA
TGTGCCAGCAGCCCAGGACAGACCTACGAGCAGTACTTC
CASSPGQTYEQYF
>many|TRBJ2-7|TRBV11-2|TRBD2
TGTGCCAGCAGCCCCGCCAGCGGGGGCGCCTACGAGCAGTACTTC
CASSPASGGAYEQYF
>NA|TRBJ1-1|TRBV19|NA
TGTGCCAGTAGTCTTGCCCTGAACACTGAAGCTTTCTTT
CASSLALNTEAFF
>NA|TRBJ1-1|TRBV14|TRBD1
TGTGCCAGCAGCCAAGTGAGGGGGCTTGAAGCTTTCTTT
CASSQVRGLEAFF
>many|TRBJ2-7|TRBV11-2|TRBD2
TGTGCCAGCAGTTCAAGCGGGAGGCGCGACGAGCAGTACTTC
CASSSSGRRDEQYF
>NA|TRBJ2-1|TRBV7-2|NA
TGTGCCAGCAGCTTAGAATGGCCTGGGGAAAAGTTCTTC
CASSLEWPGEKFF
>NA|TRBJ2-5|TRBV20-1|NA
TGCAGTGCTCTAGAAGGAGGGCAAGAGACCCAGTACTTC
CSALEGGQETQYF
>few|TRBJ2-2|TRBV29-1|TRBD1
TGCAGCGTTGAAGGCGACAGGGGATACACCGGGGAGCTGTTTTTT
CSVEGDRGYTGELFF
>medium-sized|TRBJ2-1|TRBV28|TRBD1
TGTGCCAGCAGTCTCACAGGGGAAGGCTACAATGAGCAGTTCTTC
CASSLTGEGYNEQFF
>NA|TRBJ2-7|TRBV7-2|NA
TGTGCCAGCAGCCCGCAGGAGAGTGCCTACGAGCAGTACTTC
CASSPQESAYEQYF
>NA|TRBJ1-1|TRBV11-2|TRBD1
TGTGCTAGCAGCCCTCACAGGGGGCGAAACGATCCTAACACTGAAGCTTTCTTT
CASSPHRGRNDPNTEAFF
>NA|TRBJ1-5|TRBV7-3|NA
TGTGCCAGCAGCGCGCCCTCTGACCGGGACGACCTTTATAGCAATCAGCCCCAGCATTTT
CASSAPSDRDDLYSNQPQHF
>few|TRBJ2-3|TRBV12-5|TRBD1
TGTGCTAGTGGTACCGGACAGGGCACAGATACGCAGTATTTT
CASGTGQGTDTQYF
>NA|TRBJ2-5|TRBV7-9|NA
TGTGCCAGCAGCTTGACACGGAAAGGGGAGACCCAGTACTTC
CASSLTRKGETQYF
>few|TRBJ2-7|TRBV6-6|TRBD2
TGTGCCAGCACCCCCGGGAGGTTGGAGCAGTACTTC
CASTPGRLEQYF
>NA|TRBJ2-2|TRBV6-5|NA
TGTGCCAGCAGTTACTCTTTAGGGGGAAGGCCTCCCGGGGAGCTGTTTTTT
CASSYSLGGRPPGELFF
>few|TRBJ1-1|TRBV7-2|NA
TGTGCCAGCAGCTTAGTGGGGCAGATTGAAGCTTTCTTT
CASSLVGQIEAFF
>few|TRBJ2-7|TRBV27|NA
TGTGCCAGCAGTTCTGCCCAATCGATGCGTCCCGAGCAGTACTTC
CASSSAQSMRPEQYF
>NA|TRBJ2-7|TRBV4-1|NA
TGCGCCAGCAGCCAAGAACCGGGGAGCTACGAGCAGTACTTC
CASSQEPGSYEQYF
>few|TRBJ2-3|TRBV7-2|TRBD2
TGTGCCAGCAGCCGACCGACTAGCGGGAGAGGTCGGGATACGCAGTATTTT
CASSRPTSGRGRDTQYF
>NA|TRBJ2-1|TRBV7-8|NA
TGTGCCAGCAGCGAACTCGGGAGCTCCTACAATGAGCAGTTCTTC
CASSELGSSYNEQFF
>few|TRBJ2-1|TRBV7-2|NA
TGTGCCAGCAGCCTCCGATCTTACAATGAGCAGTTCTTC
CASSLRSYNEQFF
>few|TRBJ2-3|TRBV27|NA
TGTGCCAGCAGTTTCTGGACCCGTAGCACAGATACGCAGTATTTT
CASSFWTRSTDTQYF
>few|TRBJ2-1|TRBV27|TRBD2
TGTGCCAGCAGTTCCAGCGGGGGGGGTAATGAGCAGTTCTTC
CASSSSGGGNEQFF
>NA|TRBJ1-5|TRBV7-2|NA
TGTGCCAGCAGCTCTTGGGGGGACAATCAGCCCCAGCATTTT
CASSSWGDNQPQHF
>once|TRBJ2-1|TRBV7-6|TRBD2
TGTGCCAGCAGCTTATTTTCGAGCGTCGGGAGGGATTATAGCTCCTACAATGAGCAGTTCTTC
CASSLFSSVGRDYSSYNEQFF
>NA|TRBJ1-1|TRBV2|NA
TGTGCCAGCAGATTAAATAGGGATCAACAAGCTTTCTTT
CASRLNRDQQAFF
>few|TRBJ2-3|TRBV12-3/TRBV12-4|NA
TGTGCCAGCAGTGGGGGGACTCTTCCAGATACGCAGTATTTT
CASSGGTLPDTQYF
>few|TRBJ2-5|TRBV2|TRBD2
TGTGCCAGCAGTGAAGAGCGGGAGGCCGGTTACCAAGAGACCCAGTACTTC
CASSEEREAGYQETQYF
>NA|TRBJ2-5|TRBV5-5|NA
TGTGCCAGCAGCTTGGATCGGCTAGCGAAGGAGACCCAGTACTTC
CASSLDRLAKETQYF
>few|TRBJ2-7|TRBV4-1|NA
TGCGCCAGCAGCCAAGTAAACAGCCCCTACGAGCAGTACTTC
CASSQVNSPYEQYF
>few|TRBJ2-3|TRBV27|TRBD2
TGTGCCAGCAGTCTTAGCGGGACGCGCACAGATACGCAGTATTTT
CASSLSGTRTDTQYF
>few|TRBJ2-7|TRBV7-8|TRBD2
TGTGCCAGCAGCTTAGGATCGGGAGGCGAGCAGTACTTC
CASSLGSGGEQYF
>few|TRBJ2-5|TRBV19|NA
TGTGCCAGTAGTCCCACATCCACAGGGAGCGAGACCCAGTACTTC
CASSPTSTGSETQYF
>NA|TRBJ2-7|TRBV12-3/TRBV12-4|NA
TGTGCCAGCACCAGGGGGGAGGGTACCGACGAGCAGTACTTC
CASTRGEGTDEQYF
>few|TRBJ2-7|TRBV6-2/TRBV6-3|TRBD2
TGTGCCAGCAGTTCCGGGACTAGTGTTTACGACGAGCAGTACTTC
CASSSGTSVYDEQYF
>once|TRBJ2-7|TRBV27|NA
TGTGCCAGCAGGCCCCAGGGGCACTACGAGCAGTACTTC
CASRPQGHYEQYF
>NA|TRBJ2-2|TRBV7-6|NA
TGTGCCAGCAGTATGATACTAGGAAACACCGGGGAGCTGTTTTTT
CASSMILGNTGELFF
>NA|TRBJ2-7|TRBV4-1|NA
TGCGCCAGCAGCCAAGTTCTCTCCTACGAGCAGTACTTC
CASSQVLSYEQYF
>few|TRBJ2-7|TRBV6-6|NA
TGTGCCAGCAGTTTAGGAGGGCTCAACGAGCAGTACTTC
CASSLGGLNEQYF
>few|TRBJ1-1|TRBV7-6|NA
TGTGCCAGCTTCCCGGGGGACCTGAACACTGAAGCTTTCTTT
CASFPGDLNTEAFF
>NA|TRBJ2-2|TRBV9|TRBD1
TGTGCCAGCAGCGTAGTGCAGACAGGGGCCGGGGAGCTGTTTTTT
CASSVVQTGAGELFF
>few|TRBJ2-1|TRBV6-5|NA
TGTGCCAGCAGTTACTTTGGGATCACGGACAATGAGCAGTTCTTC
CASSYFGITDNEQFF